This T cell receptor (beta chain) derives from a study of CD8 T cell repertoires and HIV-1 epitope variants. Overall study context: Twenty-five autologous and known Gag and Nef epitope variant peptides each stimulated T cells separately. Control wells had CMV/EBV/flu peptides, negative Ebola AY9, or no peptide. Tested: three Gag epitope families, Nef HW9 and YT9.

The germline V gene has CDR1 MNHEY and CDR2 SVGAGI. The CDR3 extends over 13 amino acids. The V gene lost 2 bases and the J gene lost 4 bases, with 8 bases spanning the gap. TCR beta CDR3 was sequenced at survey depth on immunoSEQ. Generated by immunoSEQ multiplex PCR, the TCRdb table keeps only in-frame clones and is missing some. The data show around 5,000 clones, 60% to 70% seen once. To note about this clone: Its antigen is still unknown.

The rearrangement links TRBV6-5 to TRBJ1-2; D is perhaps TRBD1 (5 bases). Sequenced sample: cultured CD8+ T cells derived from PBMCs. This receptor was identified in a male donor with HIV. The chain's CDR3 is CASSYARVYGYTF. The CDR3 DNA sequence: TGTGCCAGCAGTTACGCCAGGGTCTATGGCTACACCTTC.